The source of this T cell receptor (beta chain) is a study of blood T cell repertoires in COVID-19. The CDR3 spans 15 residues. Losses at the gene ends were 7 bases for V and 0 bases for J; bases not matched to a gene: 5. CDR1 and CDR2 from the germline V gene are LNHDA and SQIVND (reference sequence). Produced via immunoSEQ multiplex PCR; TCRdb's table is partial and in-frame only. The profile shows roughly 130,000 clones, around 80% of them singletons. The sample taken for sequencing was peripheral blood. The rearrangement links TRBV19 to TRBJ1-4, with 7 bases matching TRBD1. The sequence came from a man between 65 and 85 years old with acute or convalescent COVID-19. CDR3 loop: CASIGQGATNEKLFF. The CDR3 nucleotides are TGTGCCAGTATCGGCCAGGGGGCAACTAATGAAAAACTGTTTTTT.